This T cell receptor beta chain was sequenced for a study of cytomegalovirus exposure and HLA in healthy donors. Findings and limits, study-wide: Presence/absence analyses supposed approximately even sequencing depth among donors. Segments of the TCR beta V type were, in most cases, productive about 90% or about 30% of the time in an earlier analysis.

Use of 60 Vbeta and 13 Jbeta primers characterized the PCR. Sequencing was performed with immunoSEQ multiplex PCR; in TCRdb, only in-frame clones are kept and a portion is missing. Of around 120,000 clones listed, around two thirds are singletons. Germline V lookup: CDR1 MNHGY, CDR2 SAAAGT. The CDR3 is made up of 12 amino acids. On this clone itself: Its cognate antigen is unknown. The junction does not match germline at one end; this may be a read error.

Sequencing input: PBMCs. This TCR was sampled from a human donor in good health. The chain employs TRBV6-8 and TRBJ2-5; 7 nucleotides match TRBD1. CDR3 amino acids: CASSYNRGVQHF. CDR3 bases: TGTGCCAGCAGTTATAACAGGGGAGTCCAGCACTTC.